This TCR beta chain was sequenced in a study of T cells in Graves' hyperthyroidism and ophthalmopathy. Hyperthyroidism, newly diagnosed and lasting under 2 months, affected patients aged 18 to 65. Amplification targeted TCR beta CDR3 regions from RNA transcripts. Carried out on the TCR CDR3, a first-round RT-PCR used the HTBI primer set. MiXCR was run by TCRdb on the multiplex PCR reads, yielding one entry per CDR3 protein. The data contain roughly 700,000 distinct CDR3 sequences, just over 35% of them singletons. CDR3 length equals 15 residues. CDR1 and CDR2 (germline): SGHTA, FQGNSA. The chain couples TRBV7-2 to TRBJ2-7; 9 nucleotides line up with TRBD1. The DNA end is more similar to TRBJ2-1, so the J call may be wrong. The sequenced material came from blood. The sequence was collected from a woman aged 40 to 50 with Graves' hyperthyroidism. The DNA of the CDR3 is TGTGCCAGCAGCTTAGACGGGACAGGGTACAATGAGCAGTTCTTC. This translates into CASSLDGTGYNEQFF.